The present T cell receptor (beta chain) was sequenced within a study of blood T cell repertoires in COVID-19. Overall study: Acute and convalescent COVID-19 specimens originated in the United States, Italy and Spain. PBMCs, B-cell-depleted T cells, or T cells were the source of the cDNA or gDNA that made up the material.

Study processing details: Amplifying reference gene primers gave estimates of nucleated cell counts. Clones were sequenced by immunoSEQ multiplex PCR, and TCRdb holds only the in-frame ones, with some missing. The V and J calls and clone size come from that table; D and trimming were worked out from the DNA. The data contain about 21,000 clones, about four fifths of them singletons. This CDR3 is built from 15 residues. CDR1 and CDR2 (germline): SGHDN, FVKESK. The ends were cut back, 1 base at V and 7 bases at J, with 11 bases in the middle. Sequenced material: peripheral blood. The chain joins TRBV14 to TRBJ1-6; D might be TRBD1 (6 bases). The clonotype comes from an elderly man with acute or convalescent COVID-19. The CDR3 DNA follows: TGTGCCAGCAGCCAAGTTAGGGGGAACAATTCACCCCTCCACTTT. Its protein is CASSQVRGNNSPLHF.